This is a list of T cell receptor beta chains from one sample in a study of cytomegalovirus exposure and HLA in healthy donors. Assay: immunoSEQ multiplex PCR; the TCRdb copy retains only in-frame clones and omits some. In total, the table holds 55,000 to 75,000 clones. Sequenced input: PBMCs. Receptor source: a woman in her 30s in good health and CMV-seronegative. Both conserved end residues are trimmed from each CDR3. Each record gives: V gene, D gene, CDR3 protein. The D gene is left open where the match is weak.

>TRBV7-9|.
ASSSDTVSNQPQH
>TRBV10-3|TRBD1
AIRTGTGSYEQY
>TRBV14|TRBD1
ASSQVRGLGDEQF
>TRBV18|TRBD1
ASSPSGTGTYNEQF
>TRBV5-1|TRBD1
ASRPGQGIVEAF
>TRBV9|.
ASSVAPVSETQY
>TRBV10-3|.
AISGQGLDEQY
>TRBV2|.
ASRYRENAGNTIY
>TRBV9|.
ASSLTDYEQY
>TRBV5-1|.
ASKEGGSYNSPLH
>TRBV4-1|.
ASSQGGPGGNQPQH
>TRBV7-9|.
ASSLGGPSRYEQY
>TRBV6-5|.
ASSYGGSTGNTIY
>TRBV7-3|TRBD1
ASSSGGNGEAF
>TRBV6-5|.
ASSYSGIFYEQY
>TRBV7-2|TRBD1
ASSSTGGGYEQY
>TRBV5-1|.
ASSLTANNSPLH
>TRBV6-1|.
ASSEGQEGAYEQY
>TRBV6-1|.
ASSEEGQGGNYGYT
>TRBV28|TRBD2
ASSLGTSGRVNRGEQY
>TRBV28|TRBD2
ASSLGGGSRQETQY
>TRBV6-4|.
ARRLGGEQF
>TRBV27|.
ASSLSGVYGYT
>TRBV30|TRBD1
AWGRDSSNQPQH
>TRBV6-5|.
ASRQGAQPQH
>TRBV19|.
ASIKRRGSKNIQY
>TRBV6-5|TRBD1
ASSYSGTATGNGYT
>TRBV28|TRBD1
ASSGQDYSNQPQH
>TRBV9|.
ASSVGQVSGANVLT
>TRBV28|TRBD1
ASSRTGSSYEQY
>TRBV27|TRBD1
ASKDRSKYGYT
>TRBV30|TRBD1
AWGTDLANYGYT
>TRBV11-2|TRBD2
ASSLGVRLAPTDTQY
>TRBV28|.
ASSWTLRTDTQY
>TRBV11-2|.
ASSLGATRGF
>TRBV4-3|TRBD2
ASSQLAGGSYEQY
>TRBV5-6|.
ASSFSGHTDTQY
>TRBV30|.
AWPGNYGYT
>TRBV7-6|.
ASSFRGALDYT
>TRBV2|TRBD1
ASITWTGGETQY
>TRBV4-3|.
ASSHTPSTDTQY
>TRBV7-6|TRBD1
ASTPNLGQGTEAF
>TRBV11-2|.
ASSLNSNNSPLH
>TRBV19|.
ASSPVESYEQY
>TRBV6-1|TRBD1
ASRTDRGSYNEQF
>TRBV9|.
ASSRGARGDNSPLH
>TRBV28|.
ASSFAMTVISYEQY
>TRBV2|TRBD1
ASGLDRAGNQPQH
>TRBV7-2|TRBD1
ASSLVGQGAF
>TRBV30|.
AWSRTGTQNQPQH